One sample yielded the 21 T cell receptor beta chains listed below, sequenced in a study of post-analysis software for immune sequencing data. Study findings and constraints: A few TRBV segments occurring more often in patients than controls included TRBV5-6, TRBV5-1 and TRBV20-1.

Tagging with unique molecular identifiers was a feature of the TCR beta cDNA libraries. Via MiXCR, TCRdb re-called the PCR reads, giving one row per CDR3 protein. Of roughly 670,000 distinct CDR3 sequences listed, approximately 60% were seen once; the top ten hold about 11%. These TCRs' antigens remain unknown. The sample was blood. The source is a girl aged 2-10 years with multiple sclerosis.

V and J are TRBV7-2 and TRBJ2-3, with TRBD2 identical over 9 bases. Germline V gene sequence: CDR1 SGHTA, CDR2 FQGNSA. The J segment lost 0 bases and the V segment lost 4 bases, leaving 8 bases of the junction unmatched. The CDR3 runs 17 residues. CDR3 bases: TGTGCCAGCAGCTCTAAATCGACTAGCGGAAGCACAGATACGCAGTATTTT. Translated, it gives CASSSKSTSGSTDTQYF.

This clonotype showed up just a few times. This rearrangement joins TRBV29-1 to TRBJ2-1; D might be TRBD1 or TRBD2, each matching 5 bases. The V gene lost 6 bases and the J gene lost 2 bases, with 14 bases spanning the gap. The CDR3 contains 14 residues. CDR1 is SQVTM, CDR2 ANQGSEA, per germline. The CDR3 DNA is TGCAGCGTCGCCGGGACGCAAACCTACAATGAGCAGTTCTTC. This gives the protein CSVAGTQTYNEQFF.

In this sample, this clonotype turned up a few times. This chain links TRBV6-5 with TRBJ2-3; 11 positions agree with TRBD2. The CDR3 totals 16 residues. CDR1 MNHEY and CDR2 SVGAGI come from the germline V gene. V lost 2 bases and J lost 4; bases outside the gene matches: 5. CDR3 in amino acids: CASSYQLAGAADTQYF. In DNA, the CDR3 is TGTGCCAGCAGTTACCAACTAGCGGGAGCCGCAGATACGCAGTATTTT.

This sequence joins TRBV11-2 and TRBJ2-5; D gene ambiguous. Germline V lookup: CDR1 SGHAT, CDR2 FQNNGV. The germline V and J ends were trimmed by 2 bases and 5 bases, with 12 bases remaining between them. CDR3 size: 14 residues. The CDR3 DNA reads as TGTGCCAGCAGCTTACCGTTCACTGGGGAGACCCAGTACTTC. Protein product: CASSLPFTGETQYF.

This chain uses TRBV12-3 or TRBV12-4 with TRBJ1-2; the D is unclear. V lost 5 bases to trimming and J lost 4 bases, with 8 bases between them. The CDR3 loop spans 12 amino acids. CDR3 loop: CASSRAPYGYTF. CDR3 nucleotides: TGTGCCAGCAGTAGGGCCCCCTATGGCTACACCTTC.

This clonotype was seen a few times. The DNA for the CDR3 is TGTGCCATCAGCGCGGACCGAACGGGAAACAATGAGCAGTTCTTC. Amino acid sequence: CAISADRTGNNEQFF. This chain joins TRBV10-3 and TRBJ2-1, with D possibly matching TRBD2 (5 bases). CDR1 is ENHRY and CDR2 is SYGVKD in the germline V gene. The V end lost 6 bases, the J end lost 5 bases, and 17 bases lay between the germline ends. The CDR3 loop spans 15 amino acids.

This clonotype was counted a few times. The V gene is TRBV20-1, the J gene TRBJ2-1, with 12 bases identical to TRBD2. Trimming at V came to 6 bases and at J to 0 bases, leaving 3 bases not matched to a gene. Germline lookup yields CDR1 DFQATT and CDR2 SNEGSKA (reference sequence). CDR3 size: 15 residues. CDR3 residues: CSAGLAGRSYNEQFF. The CDR3 region has the DNA TGCAGTGCGGGACTAGCGGGCCGCTCCTACAATGAGCAGTTCTTC.

This chain links TRBV2 with TRBJ2-7; the D call may be TRBD1 or TRBD2 (5 bases each). Germline CDR1 reads SNHLY; CDR2 reads FYNNEI. The CDR3 covers 10 residues. V gave up 6 bases and J gave up 6 bases, with 6 bases separating them. The CDR3: CASRGTEQYF. Here the CDR3 DNA reads TGTGCCAGCAGAGGGACCGAGCAGTACTTC.

The chain has TRBV5-1 and TRBJ2-1, with TRBD2 matching 7 bases. This CDR3 contains 14 residues. After removal of 7 bases from V and 1 base from J, the junction contained 5 bases not matched to a gene. Germline V gives CDR1 SGHRS, CDR2 YFSETQ. The CDR3, as DNA: TGCGCCAGCTCCAGCGGGATGTCCTACAATGAGCAGTTCTTC. Encoded protein: CASSSGMSYNEQFF.

This clonotype showed up just a few times. This sequence joins TRBV18 and TRBJ2-5; weak D call: TRBD2 (5 bases). The germline CDR1 and CDR2 sequences are KGHSH and LQKENI. With 3 bases removed from V and 3 bases from J, the gap between germline ends came to 8 bases. This CDR3 has 13 residues. The DNA for the CDR3 is TGTGCCAGCTCACCGGCCGGGGAAGAGACCCAGTACTTC. Translating it yields CASSPAGEETQYF.

The rearrangement links TRBV20-1 to TRBJ2-7, with 8 bases lining up with TRBD2. J gave up 0 bases and V 2 bases, and 6 bases lay outside the gene matches. Germline assignment: CDR1 DFQATT and CDR2 SNEGSKA (reference sequence). The CDR3 runs to 15 residues. CDR3 loop: CSARFGGGSSYEQYF. CDR3 DNA: TGCAGTGCTAGATTCGGCGGGGGGAGCTCCTACGAGCAGTACTTC.

The gene calls are TRBV6-6 and TRBJ2-5; D call uncertain. Germline CDR1 and CDR2: MNHNY and SVGAGI (reference sequence). With 2 bases removed from V and 4 bases from J, the gap between germline ends came to 11 bases. The CDR3 is made up of 14 amino acids. The CDR3 sequence is CASSYGFNRETQYF. DNA of the CDR3: TGTGCCAGCAGTTACGGATTTAATCGAGAGACCCAGTACTTC.

The V gene is TRBV27, the J gene TRBJ1-2; 9 bases map to TRBD1. V trimming: 8 bases; J trimming: 6 bases; junction bases outside the gene matches: 10. The CDR3 spans 14 residues. Germline V gene lookup returns CDR1 MNHEY and CDR2 SMNVEV (reference sequence). The CDR3 protein is CASGSPGQGHGYTF. DNA of the CDR3: TGTGCCAGCGGCTCTCCGGGACAGGGTCATGGCTACACCTTC.

The J gene is TRBJ2-7, the V gene TRBV2; 7 nucleotides agree with TRBD2. Looked up from germline, CDR1 is SNHLY and CDR2 is FYNNEI. The CDR3 is 13 residues long. The ends lost 6 bases at V and 4 bases at J; junction bases unmatched: 6. This chain's CDR3 is CASRQAGRYEQYF. DNA of the CDR3: TGTGCCAGCAGGCAAGCGGGACGTTACGAGCAGTACTTC. Full variable domain (remainder filled in from reference TRBV2 and TRBJ2-7): EPEVTQTPSHQVTQMGQEVILRCVPISNHLYFYWYRQILGQKVEFLVSFYNNEISEKSEIFDDQFSVERPDGSNFTLKIRSTKLEDSAMYFCASRQAGRYEQYFGPGTRLTVT.

This clonotype was found a few times. The rearrangement joins TRBV29-1 to TRBJ1-2, with TRBD1 matching 8 bases. The germline gives CDR1 SQVTM, CDR2 ANQGSEA. The V and J ends lost 7 bases and 1 base, in that order; junction bases with no gene match: 5. The CDR3 has 13 amino acids. The CDR3 region is CSARQGINYGYTF. The CDR3 DNA sequence: TGCAGCGCCAGACAGGGGATTAACTATGGCTACACCTTC.

This clonotype was observed a handful of times. The chain is built from TRBV20-1 and TRBJ2-1, with 8 nucleotides matching TRBD1. The CDR3 contains 13 residues. The germline V gene has CDR1 DFQATT and CDR2 SNEGSKA (reference sequence). Trimming at V came to 5 bases and at J to 5 bases, leaving 5 bases not matched to a gene. The DNA of the CDR3 is TGCAGTGCTGGGACAGGCCTGAACAATGAGCAGTTCTTC. Translated: CSAGTGLNNEQFF.

Concerning this clonotype: One end of the junction varies from germline; a read error may be responsible. This chain joins TRBV5-5 and TRBJ2-5; tentatively, D is TRBD1 (5 bases). From germline, CDR1 is SGHKS and CDR2 YYEKEE (reference sequence). This CDR3 region has 16 residues. The CDR3 region is CAGSLALGQGQETQYF. CDR3 DNA sequence: TGTGCCGGCAGCTTGGCCCTAGGGCAGGGCCAAGAGACCCAGTACTTC.

The CDR3 sequence is CASRGQTSNQPQHF. CDR3 bases: TGTGCCAGCAGGGGACAGACTAGCAATCAGCCCCAGCATTTT. This chain connects TRBV2 to TRBJ1-5; 7 bases are a match to TRBD1. From germline, CDR1 is SNHLY and CDR2 FYNNEI. Trimming removed 6 bases from V and 0 bases from J; junction bases left unmatched: 2. The CDR3 covers 14 residues.

V is TRBV20-1 and J is TRBJ2-1, with D perhaps matching TRBD1 or TRBD2 (5 bases each). The V and J ends lost 7 bases and 4 bases respectively, with 17 bases between them. The V gene's germline CDR1 is DFQATT and CDR2 SNEGSKA (reference sequence). The CDR3 runs 14 residues. The CDR3: CSGVGTARYNEQFF. DNA of the CDR3: TGCAGTGGGGTGGGGACGGCACGTTACAATGAGCAGTTCTTC.

J is TRBJ1-2 and V is TRBV6-4, with D unresolved. The CDR3 spans 9 residues. Germline assignment: CDR1 MRHNA and CDR2 SNTAGT. V lost 5 bases and J 11 bases, leaving 6 bases between the germline ends. The CDR3 sequence is CASSSPYTF. CDR3 coding DNA: TGTGCCAGCAGTTCCCCTTACACCTTC.

The chain combines TRBV24-1 with TRBJ2-1; D gene unclear. Trimming shortened V by 1 base and J by 4 bases, and 7 bases separated the two germline ends. This CDR3 region has 14 residues. Germline V gene lookup returns CDR1 KGHDR and CDR2 SFDVKD. The CDR3 bases are TGTGCCACCAGTGATTTCGGGCCTTACAATGAGCAGTTCTTC. It translates to CATSDFGPYNEQFF.